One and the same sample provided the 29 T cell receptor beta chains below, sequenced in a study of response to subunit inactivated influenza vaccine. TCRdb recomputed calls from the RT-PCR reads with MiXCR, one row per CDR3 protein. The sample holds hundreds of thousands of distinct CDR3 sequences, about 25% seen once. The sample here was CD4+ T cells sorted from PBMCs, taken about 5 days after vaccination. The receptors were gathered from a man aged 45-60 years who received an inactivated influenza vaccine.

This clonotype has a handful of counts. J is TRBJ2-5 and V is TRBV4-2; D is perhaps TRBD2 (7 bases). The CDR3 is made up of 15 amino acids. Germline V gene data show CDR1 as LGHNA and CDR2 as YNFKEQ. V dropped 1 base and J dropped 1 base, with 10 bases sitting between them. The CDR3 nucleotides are TGTGCCAGCAGCCAAGTCGGGGGGCTCCAAGAGACCCAGTACTTC. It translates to CASSQVGGLQETQYF.

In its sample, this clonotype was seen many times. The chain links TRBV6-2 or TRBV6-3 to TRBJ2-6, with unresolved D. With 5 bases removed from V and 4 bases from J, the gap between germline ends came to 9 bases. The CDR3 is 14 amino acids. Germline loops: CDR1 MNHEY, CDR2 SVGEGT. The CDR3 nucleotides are TGTGCCAGCAGTAAGGCTGCCGGGGCCAACGTCCTGACTTTC. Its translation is CASSKAAGANVLTF.

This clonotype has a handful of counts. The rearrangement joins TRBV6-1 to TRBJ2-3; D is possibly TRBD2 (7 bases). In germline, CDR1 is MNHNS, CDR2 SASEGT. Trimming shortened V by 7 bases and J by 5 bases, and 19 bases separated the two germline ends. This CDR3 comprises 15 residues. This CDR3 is CASKERGGAVDTQYF. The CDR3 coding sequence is TGTGCCAGCAAGGAAAGGGGGGGGGCCGTAGATACGCAGTATTTT.

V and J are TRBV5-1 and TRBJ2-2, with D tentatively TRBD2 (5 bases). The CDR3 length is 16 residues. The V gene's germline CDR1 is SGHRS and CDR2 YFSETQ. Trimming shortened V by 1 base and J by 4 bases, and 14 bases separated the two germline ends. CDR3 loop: CASSLIRGRATGELFF. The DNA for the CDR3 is TGCGCCAGCAGCTTGATCCGGGGTCGTGCCACCGGGGAGCTGTTTTTT.

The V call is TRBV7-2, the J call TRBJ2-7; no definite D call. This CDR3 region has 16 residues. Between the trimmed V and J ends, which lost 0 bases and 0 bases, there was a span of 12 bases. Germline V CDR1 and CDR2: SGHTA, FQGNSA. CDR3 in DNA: TGTGCCAGCAGCTTAGCCGGGTGGCAGCGCTCCTACGAGCAGTACTTC. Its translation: CASSLAGWQRSYEQYF. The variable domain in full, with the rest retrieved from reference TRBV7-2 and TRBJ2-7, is GAGVSQSPSNKVTEKGKDVELRCDPISGHTALYWYRQSLGQGLEFLIYFQGNSAPDKSGLPSDRFSAERTGGSVSTLTIQRTQQEDSAVYLCASSLAGWQRSYEQYFGPGTRLTVT.

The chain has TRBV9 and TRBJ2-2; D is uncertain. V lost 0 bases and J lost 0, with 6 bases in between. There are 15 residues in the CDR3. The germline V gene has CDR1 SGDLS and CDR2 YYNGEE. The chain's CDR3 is CASSVGATNTGELFF. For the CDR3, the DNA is TGTGCCAGCAGCGTAGGGGCGACGAACACCGGGGAGCTGTTTTTT. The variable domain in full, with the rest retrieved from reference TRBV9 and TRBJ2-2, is DSGVTQTPKHLITATGQRVTLRCSPRSGDLSVYWYQQSLDQGLQFLIQYYNGEERAKGNILERFSAQQFPDLHSELNLSSLELGDSALYFCASSVGATNTGELFFGEGSRLTVL.

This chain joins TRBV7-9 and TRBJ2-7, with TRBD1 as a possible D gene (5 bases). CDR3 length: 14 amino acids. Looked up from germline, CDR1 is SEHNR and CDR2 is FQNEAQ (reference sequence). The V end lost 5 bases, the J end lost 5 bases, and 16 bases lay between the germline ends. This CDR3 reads CASSRGSQGNEQYF. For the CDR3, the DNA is TGTGCCAGCAGCCGAGGCTCCCAGGGTAACGAGCAGTACTTC. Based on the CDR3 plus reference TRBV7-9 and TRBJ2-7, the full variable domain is DTGVSQNPRHKITKRGQNVTFRCDPISEHNRLYWYRQTLGQGPEFLTYFQNEAQLEKSRLLSDRFSAERPKGSFSTLEIQRTEQGDSAMYLCASSRGSQGNEQYFGPGTRLTVT.

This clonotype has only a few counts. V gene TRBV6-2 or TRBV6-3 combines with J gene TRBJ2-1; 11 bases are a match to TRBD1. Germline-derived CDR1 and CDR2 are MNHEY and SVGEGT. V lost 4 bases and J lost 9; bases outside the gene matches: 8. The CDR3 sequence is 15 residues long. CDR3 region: CASSSPGQGDFEQFF. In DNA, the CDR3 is TGTGCCAGCAGTTCCCCGGGACAGGGGGATTTTGAGCAGTTCTTC.

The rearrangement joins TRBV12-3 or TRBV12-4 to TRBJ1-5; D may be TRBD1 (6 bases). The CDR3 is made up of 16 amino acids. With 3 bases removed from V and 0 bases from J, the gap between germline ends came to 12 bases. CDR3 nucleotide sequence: TGTGCCAGCAGTTTTGGCGCAGGGGATAGCAATCAGCCCCAGCATTTT. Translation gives CASSFGAGDSNQPQHF.

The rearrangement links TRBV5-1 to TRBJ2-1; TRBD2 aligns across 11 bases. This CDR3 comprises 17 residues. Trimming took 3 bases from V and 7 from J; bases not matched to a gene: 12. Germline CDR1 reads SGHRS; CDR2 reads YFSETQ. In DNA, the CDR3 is TGCGCCAGCAGCTCAATAGCGGGAGGGCTAACAGGGAATGAGCAGTTCTTC. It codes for CASSSIAGGLTGNEQFF. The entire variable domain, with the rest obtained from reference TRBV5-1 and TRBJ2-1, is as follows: KAGVTQTPRYLIKTRGQQVTLSCSPISGHRSVSWYQQTPGQGLQFLFEYFSETQRNKGNFPGRFSGRQFSNSRSEMNVSTLELGDSALYLCASSSIAGGLTGNEQFFGPGTRLTVL.

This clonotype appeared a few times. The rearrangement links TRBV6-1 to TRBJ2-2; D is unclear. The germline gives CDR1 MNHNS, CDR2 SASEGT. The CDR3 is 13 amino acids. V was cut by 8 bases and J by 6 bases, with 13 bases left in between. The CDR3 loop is CASRPEPAGELFF. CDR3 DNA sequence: TGTGCCAGCCGGCCGGAACCCGCCGGGGAGCTGTTTTTT.

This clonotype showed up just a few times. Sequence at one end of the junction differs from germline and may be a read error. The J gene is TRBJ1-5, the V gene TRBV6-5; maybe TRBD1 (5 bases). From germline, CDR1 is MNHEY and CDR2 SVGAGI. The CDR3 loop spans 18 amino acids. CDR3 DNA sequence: TGTGCCAGCAGCTACTCTGGCAGTCGGGGGGGTAGCAATCAGCCCCAGCATTTT. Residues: CASSYSGSRGGSNQPQHF.

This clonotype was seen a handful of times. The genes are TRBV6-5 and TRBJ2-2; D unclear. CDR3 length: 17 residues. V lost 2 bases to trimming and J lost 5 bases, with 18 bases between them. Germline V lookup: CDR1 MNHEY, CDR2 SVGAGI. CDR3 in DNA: TGTGCCAGCAGTTACCCTTCCCTTGGGGTGCGGACCGGGGAGCTGTTTTTT. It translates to CASSYPSLGVRTGELFF.

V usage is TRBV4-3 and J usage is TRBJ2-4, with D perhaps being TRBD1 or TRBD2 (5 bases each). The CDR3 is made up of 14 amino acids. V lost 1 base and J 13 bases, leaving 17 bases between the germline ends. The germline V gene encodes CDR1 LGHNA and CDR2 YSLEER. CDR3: CASSQVVGDPRQYF. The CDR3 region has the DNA TGCGCCAGCAGCCAAGTCGTCGGGGACCCACGGCAGTACTTC.

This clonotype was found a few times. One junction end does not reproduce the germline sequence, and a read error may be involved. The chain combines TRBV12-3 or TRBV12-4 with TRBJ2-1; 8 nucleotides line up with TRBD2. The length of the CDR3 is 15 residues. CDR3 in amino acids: CASSLAAGGGDEQFF. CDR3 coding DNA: TGTGCCAGCAGTCTAGCTGCGGGAGGTGGCGATGAGCAGTTCTTC.

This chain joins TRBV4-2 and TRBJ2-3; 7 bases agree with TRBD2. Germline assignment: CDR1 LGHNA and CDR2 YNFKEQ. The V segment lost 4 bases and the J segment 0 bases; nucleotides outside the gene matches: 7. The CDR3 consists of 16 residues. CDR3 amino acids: CASSPVAGTSTDTQYF. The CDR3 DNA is TGTGCCAGCAGCCCCGTAGCGGGCACAAGCACAGATACGCAGTATTTT.

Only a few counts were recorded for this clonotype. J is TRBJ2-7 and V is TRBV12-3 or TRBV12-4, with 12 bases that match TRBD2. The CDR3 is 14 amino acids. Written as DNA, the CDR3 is TGTGCGAGCGGGCTAGCGGGAGGGCTCTACGAGCAGTACTTC. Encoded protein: CASGLAGGLYEQYF.

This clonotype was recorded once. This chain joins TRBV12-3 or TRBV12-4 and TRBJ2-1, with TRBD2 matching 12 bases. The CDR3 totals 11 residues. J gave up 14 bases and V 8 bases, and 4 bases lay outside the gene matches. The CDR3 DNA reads TGTGCCAGCGGGCTAGCGGGGGGGGAGTTCTTC. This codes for CASGLAGGEFF.

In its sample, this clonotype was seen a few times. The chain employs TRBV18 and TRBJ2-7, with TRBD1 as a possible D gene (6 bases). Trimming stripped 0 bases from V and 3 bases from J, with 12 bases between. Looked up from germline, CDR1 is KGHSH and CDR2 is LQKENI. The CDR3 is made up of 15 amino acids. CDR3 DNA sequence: TGTGCCAGCTCACCACCGGGGACATCTTACTACGAGCAGTACTTC. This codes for CASSPPGTSYYEQYF.

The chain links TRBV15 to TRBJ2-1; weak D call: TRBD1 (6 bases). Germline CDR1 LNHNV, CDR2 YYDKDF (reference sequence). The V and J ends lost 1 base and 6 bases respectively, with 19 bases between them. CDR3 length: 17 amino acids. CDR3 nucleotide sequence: TGTGCCACCAGCAGAGGACAAGGGACATATTCAGGCAATGAGCAGTTCTTC. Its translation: CATSRGQGTYSGNEQFF.

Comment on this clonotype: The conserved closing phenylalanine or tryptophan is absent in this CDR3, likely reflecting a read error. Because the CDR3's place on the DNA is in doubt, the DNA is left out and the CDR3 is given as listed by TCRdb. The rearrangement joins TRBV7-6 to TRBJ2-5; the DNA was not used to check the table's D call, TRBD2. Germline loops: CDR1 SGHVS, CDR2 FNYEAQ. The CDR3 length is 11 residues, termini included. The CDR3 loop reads CASSLGTSGPC.

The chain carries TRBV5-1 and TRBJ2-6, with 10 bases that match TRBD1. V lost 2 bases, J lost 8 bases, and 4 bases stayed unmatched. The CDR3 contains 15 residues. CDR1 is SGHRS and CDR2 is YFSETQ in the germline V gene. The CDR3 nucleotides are TGCGCCAGCAGCTTACCGACAGGGGGCACCAACGTCCTGACTTTC. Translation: CASSLPTGGTNVLTF.

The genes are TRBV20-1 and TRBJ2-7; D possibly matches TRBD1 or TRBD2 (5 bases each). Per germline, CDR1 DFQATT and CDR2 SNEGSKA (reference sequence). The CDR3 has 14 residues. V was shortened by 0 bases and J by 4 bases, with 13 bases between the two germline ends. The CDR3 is CSARDPAGRYEQYF. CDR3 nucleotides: TGCAGTGCTAGAGATCCGGCAGGGAGATACGAGCAGTACTTC.

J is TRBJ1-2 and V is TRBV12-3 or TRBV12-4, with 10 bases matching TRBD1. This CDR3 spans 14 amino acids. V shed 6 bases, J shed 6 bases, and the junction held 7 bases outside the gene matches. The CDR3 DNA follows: TGTGCCAGCAGCCGGGGACAGGGGTCGGATGGCTACACCTTC. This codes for CASSRGQGSDGYTF.

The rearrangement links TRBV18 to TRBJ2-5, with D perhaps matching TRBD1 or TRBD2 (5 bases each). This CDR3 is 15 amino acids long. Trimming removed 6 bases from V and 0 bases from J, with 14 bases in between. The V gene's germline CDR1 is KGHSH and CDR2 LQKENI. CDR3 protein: CASSQRGRNQETQYF. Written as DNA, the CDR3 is TGTGCCAGCTCCCAAAGGGGACGGAACCAAGAGACCCAGTACTTC.

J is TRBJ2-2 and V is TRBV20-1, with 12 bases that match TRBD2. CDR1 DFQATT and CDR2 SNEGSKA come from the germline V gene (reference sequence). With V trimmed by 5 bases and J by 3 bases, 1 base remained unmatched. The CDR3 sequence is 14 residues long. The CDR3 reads CSAPSGRDTGELFF. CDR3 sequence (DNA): TGCAGTGCTCCTAGCGGGAGGGACACCGGGGAGCTGTTTTTT.

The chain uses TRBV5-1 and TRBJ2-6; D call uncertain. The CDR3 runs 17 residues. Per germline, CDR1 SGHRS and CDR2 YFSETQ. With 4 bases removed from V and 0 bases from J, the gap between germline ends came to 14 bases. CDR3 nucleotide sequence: TGCGCCAGCAGCCTATCAAGAAGCAACTCTGGGGCCAACGTCCTGACTTTC. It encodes CASSLSRSNSGANVLTF.

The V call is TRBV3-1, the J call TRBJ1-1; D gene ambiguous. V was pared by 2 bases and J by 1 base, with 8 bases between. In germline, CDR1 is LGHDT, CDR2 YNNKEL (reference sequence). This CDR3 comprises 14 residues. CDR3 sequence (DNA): TGTGCCAGCAGCCAATTCGGGCAGAACACTGAAGCTTTCTTT. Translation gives CASSQFGQNTEAFF.

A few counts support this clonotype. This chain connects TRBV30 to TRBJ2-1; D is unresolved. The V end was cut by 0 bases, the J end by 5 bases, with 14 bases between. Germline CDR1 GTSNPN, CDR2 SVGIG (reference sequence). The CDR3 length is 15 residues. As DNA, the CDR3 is TGTGCCTGGAGTGTAATTTCTGGATGGAACAATGAGCAGTTCTTC. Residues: CAWSVISGWNNEQFF.